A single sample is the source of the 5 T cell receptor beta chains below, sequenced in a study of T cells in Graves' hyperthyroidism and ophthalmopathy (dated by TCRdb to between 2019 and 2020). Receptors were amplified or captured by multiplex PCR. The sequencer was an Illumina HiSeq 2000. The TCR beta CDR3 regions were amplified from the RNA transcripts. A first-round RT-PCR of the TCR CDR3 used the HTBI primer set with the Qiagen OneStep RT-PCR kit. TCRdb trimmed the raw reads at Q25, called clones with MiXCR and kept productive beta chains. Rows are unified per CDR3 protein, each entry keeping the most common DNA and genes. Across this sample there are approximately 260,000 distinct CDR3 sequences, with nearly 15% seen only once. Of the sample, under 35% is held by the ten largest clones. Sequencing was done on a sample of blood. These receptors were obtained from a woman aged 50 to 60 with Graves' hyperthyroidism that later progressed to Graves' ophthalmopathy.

The CDR3 protein is CAWGLAGVGEQYF. The CDR3 nucleotides are TGTGCCTGGGGACTAGCGGGAGTTGGTGAGCAGTACTTC. The gene calls are TRBV30 and TRBJ2-7; TRBD2 aligns across 13 bases. Germline CDR1 and CDR2: GTSNPN and SVGIG (reference sequence). This CDR3 is built from 13 residues. The junction had 5 bases not matched to a gene; V was cut back by 5 bases and J by 7 bases. Together with reference TRBV30 and TRBJ2-7, the CDR3 gives the full variable domain: SQTIHQWPATLVQPVGSPLSLECTVEGTSNPNLYWYRQAAGRGLQLLFYSVGIGQISSEVPQNLSASRPQDRQFILSSKKLLLSDSGFYLCAWGLAGVGEQYFGPGTRLTVT.

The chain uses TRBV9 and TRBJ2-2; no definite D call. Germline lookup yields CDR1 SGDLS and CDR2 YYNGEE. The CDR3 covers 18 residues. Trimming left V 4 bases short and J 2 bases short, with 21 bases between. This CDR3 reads CASSTRSVQVPNTGELFF. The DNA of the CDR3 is TGTGCCAGCAGCACCAGGTCGGTGCAGGTCCCTAACACCGGGGAGCTGTTTTTT.

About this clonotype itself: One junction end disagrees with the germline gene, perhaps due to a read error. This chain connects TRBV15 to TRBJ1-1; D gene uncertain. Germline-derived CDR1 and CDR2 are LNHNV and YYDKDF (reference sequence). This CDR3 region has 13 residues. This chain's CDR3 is CATNRGLNTEAFF. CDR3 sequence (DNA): TGTGCCACCAACAGAGGGCTGAACACTGAAGCTTTCTTT.

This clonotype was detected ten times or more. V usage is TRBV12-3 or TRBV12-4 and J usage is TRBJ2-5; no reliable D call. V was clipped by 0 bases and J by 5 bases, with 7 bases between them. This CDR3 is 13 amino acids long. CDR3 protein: CASSLARAETQYF. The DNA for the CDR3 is TGTGCCAGCAGTTTAGCTAGGGCCGAGACCCAGTACTTC.

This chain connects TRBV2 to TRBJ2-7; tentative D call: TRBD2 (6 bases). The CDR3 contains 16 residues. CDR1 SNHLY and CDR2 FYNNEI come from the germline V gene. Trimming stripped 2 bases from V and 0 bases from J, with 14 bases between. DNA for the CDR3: TGTGCCAGCAGTGAAAGGGGTAGGGGACTCTCCTACGAGCAGTACTTC. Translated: CASSERGRGLSYEQYF.